This T cell receptor (beta chain) was sequenced for a study of OX40 agonist ivuxolimab in advanced cancers. For the study at large: Each dose-escalation patient presented with hepatocellular carcinoma, melanoma, renal cell or head and neck cancer.

With respect to this clone: Its target is unknown.

This CDR3 is 15 amino acids long. Deletions cut 3 bases from V and 10 bases from J, with 22 bases between. CDR1 MDHEN and CDR2 SYDVKM come from the germline V gene. Enrollment shut out patients with autoimmune disease history or systemic immunosuppression. Sequenced by immunoSEQ multiplex PCR; TCRdb stores in-frame clones only, minus some. The sample lists under 70,000 clones, approximately 92% occurring once. General study points: In the 0.1 to 3.0 mg/kg range, CD4+ and CD8+ blood T cells had expanded clonally by week 6. Fewer expanded clones were found on average in CD4+ than in CD8+ T cells.

The material sequenced was CD4+ or CD8+ T cells sorted from blood, taken in a trial of the OX40 agonist ivuxolimab. This sequence was found in an adult with an advanced solid tumor such as melanoma, head and neck, liver or kidney cancer. V usage is TRBV28 and J usage is TRBJ2-7, with D possibly TRBD2 on 5 matching bases. Written as DNA, the CDR3 is TGTGCCAGCAGTTTCCCCCCTGGGATAGCGATGGGACAGTACTTC. Protein sequence: CASSFPPGIAMGQYF.